The next 26 T cell receptor beta chains were all read from a single sample in a study of metastatic and nonmetastatic thyroid tumors. There were no patients who had received any treatment before thyroid surgery. With MiXCR, TCRdb reprocessed the PCR reads. In the table there are about 27,000 clones, 20% to 25% of which are singletons. The material sequenced was blood. The receptors derive from a male donor with papillary thyroid cancer or a benign thyroid nodule (not recorded which). Some clones in this sample may be carry-over from other donors' samples.

Many counts were recorded for this clone. The gene calls are TRBV29-1 and TRBJ2-4; 9 bases line up with TRBD1. Germline-derived CDR1 and CDR2 are SQVTM and ANQGSEA. The length of the CDR3 is 15 residues. J was trimmed by 7 bases and V by 3 bases; bases with no gene match: 10. The CDR3 nucleotides are TGCAGCGTTGAGCGCCAGGGACAGGGAGGGAACATTCAGTACTTC. This sequence encodes CSVERQGQGGNIQYF.

This clone was picked up many times. The V gene is TRBV30, the J gene TRBJ1-5, with D maybe TRBD1 (6 bases). This CDR3 has 13 amino acids. Trimming cost V 5 bases and J 4 bases, with 12 bases left between them. The germline V gene has CDR1 GTSNPN and CDR2 SVGIG (reference sequence). The CDR3 DNA reads TGTGCCTGGGACGATACAGGGAATCAGCCCCAGCATTTT. This gives the protein CAWDDTGNQPQHF.

This clone was found many times. The chain uses TRBV6-1 and TRBJ1-5, with D unresolved. CDR1 MNHNS and CDR2 SASEGT come from the germline V gene. Trimming removed 4 bases from V and 6 bases from J, with 19 bases in between. The CDR3 runs 16 residues. The DNA of the CDR3 is TGTGCCAGCAGTGTAAATGGGGTTAGGTCGGGTCAGCCCCAGCATTTT. Protein product: CASSVNGVRSGQPQHF.

This clone was seen repeatedly, ten times or more. This chain connects TRBV7-2 to TRBJ1-5; D gene uncertain. Trimming stripped 2 bases from V and 4 bases from J, with 6 bases between. CDR1 is SGHTA, CDR2 FQGNSA, per germline. The CDR3 has 13 amino acids. CDR3 sequence reads: CASSLSMNQPQHF. The CDR3 nucleotides read TGTGCCAGCAGCTTAAGTATGAATCAGCCCCAGCATTTT. Variable domain in full (rest from reference TRBV7-2 and TRBJ1-5): GAGVSQSPSNKVTEKGKDVELRCDPISGHTALYWYRQSLGQGLEFLIYFQGNSAPDKSGLPSDRFSAERTGGSVSTLTIQRTQQEDSAVYLCASSLSMNQPQHFGDGTRLSIL.

This clone has a count of ten or more. The chain recombines TRBV7-2 with TRBJ1-3, with D hard to call. The CDR3 contains 15 residues. The V end lost 1 base, the J end lost 0 bases, and 7 bases lay between the germline ends. Germline CDR1 and CDR2: SGHTA and FQGNSA. Written as DNA, the CDR3 is TGTGCCAGCAGCTTAGATTTCAACTCTGGAAACACCATATATTTT. Encoded protein: CASSLDFNSGNTIYF.

This clone was seen at least ten times. The V gene is TRBV18, the J gene TRBJ1-6; D is unresolved. Trimming removed 2 bases at V and 7 bases at J, with 6 bases between. Germline lookup yields CDR1 KGHSH and CDR2 LQKENI. The CDR3 sequence is 13 residues long. This chain's CDR3 is CASSPTDNSPLHF. Written as DNA, the CDR3 is TGTGCCAGCTCACCAACGGACAATTCACCCCTCCACTTT. Full variable domain (missing parts from reference TRBV18 and TRBJ1-6): NAGVMQNPRHLVRRRGQEARLRCSPMKGHSHVYWYRQLPEEGLKFMVYLQKENIIDESGMPKERFSAEFPKEGPSILRIQQVVRGDSAAYFCASSPTDNSPLHFGNGTRLTVT.

This clone was found many times. This chain connects TRBV27 to TRBJ2-1; D unresolved. The V end lost 6 bases, the J end lost 7 bases, and 7 bases lay between the germline ends. The CDR3 length is 11 residues. The germline V gene has CDR1 MNHEY and CDR2 SMNVEV (reference sequence). The CDR3 bases are TGTGCCAGCAGCCGTAGTAATGAGCAGTTCTTC. It is translated as CASSRSNEQFF.

Many counts were recorded for this clone. The chain combines TRBV28 with TRBJ2-1, with TRBD2 identical over 15 bases. CDR3 length equals 16 residues. Germline values: CDR1 MDHEN, CDR2 SYDVKM. Trimming removed 5 bases from V and 6 bases from J; junction bases left unmatched: 5. The CDR3 DNA reads TGTGCCAGCAGTGGGACTAGCGGGAGGACTGGCAATGAGCAGTTCTTC. It encodes CASSGTSGRTGNEQFF.

This clone was seen a handful of times. J is TRBJ1-5 and V is TRBV28; a weak D match, TRBD1 (5 bases). CDR1 is MDHEN and CDR2 is SYDVKM in the germline V gene. V was cut by 6 bases and J by 2 bases, with 14 bases left in between. This CDR3 comprises 15 residues. The CDR3: CASRPLPQGNQPQHF. CDR3 in DNA: TGTGCCAGCAGACCCCTACCACAGGGCAATCAGCCCCAGCATTTT.

As for this clone: A much larger clone is a single base away; this may be a read error. Here the CDR3 DNA reads TGTGCCAGGGACAGTTACTCTGGGGCCGACGTCCTGACTTTC. Protein sequence: CARDSYSGADVLTF. The chain combines TRBV7-9 with TRBJ2-6, with D possibly matching TRBD1 (6 bases). Germline CDR1 reads SEHNR; CDR2 reads FQNEAQ (reference sequence). This CDR3 has 14 residues.

This clone was seen at least ten times. V usage is TRBV11-3 and J usage is TRBJ2-1, with D possibly TRBD2 on 6 matching bases. Looked up from germline, CDR1 is SGHNT and CDR2 is YENEEA. Trimming cost V 1 base and J 0 bases, with 10 bases left between them. The CDR3 totals 16 residues. CDR3 protein: CASSLGGSGSYNEQFF. As DNA, the CDR3 is TGTGCCAGCAGCTTAGGGGGTAGCGGCTCCTACAATGAGCAGTTCTTC. The whole variable domain, filled in from reference TRBV11-3 and TRBJ2-1, reads EAGVVQSPRYKIIEKKQPVAFWCNPISGHNTLYWYLQNLGQGPELLIRYENEEAVDDSQLPKDRFSAERLKGVDSTLKIQPAELGDSAVYLCASSLGGSGSYNEQFFGPGTRLTVL.

Worth noting for this clone: Its ends do not fully match the called genes, so a read error is possible. This sequence joins TRBV28 and TRBJ2-2, with D possibly TRBD1 on 6 matching bases. CDR3 length: 16 residues. Looked up from germline, CDR1 is MDHEN and CDR2 is SYDVKM. CDR3 sequence (DNA): TGTCCCAGCAGTTACCGGGACACGGGTTTTGCCGGGGAGCTGTTTTTT. Residues: CPSSYRDTGFAGELFF.

This clone was found many times. The rearrangement joins TRBV28 to TRBJ2-7, with 16 bases lining up with TRBD2. The V segment lost 7 bases and the J segment 5 bases; nucleotides outside the gene matches: 11. Germline V CDR1 and CDR2: MDHEN, SYDVKM. The CDR3 sequence is 17 residues long. CDR3 nucleotides: TGTGCCAGCAACCCCGGGGGACTAGCGGGAGGGCTCGACGAGCAGTACTTC. Its protein is CASNPGGLAGGLDEQYF.

Concerning this clone: This sequence may be a read error, since a much larger clone differs from it by one base. The chain uses TRBV5-4 and TRBJ2-1; D is unclear. CDR1 is SGHNT, CDR2 YYREEE, per germline (reference sequence). Deletions cut 1 base from V and 1 base from J, with 15 bases between. This CDR3 is built from 17 residues. This CDR3 is CASSLSENCYSYNEQFF. The CDR3 DNA is TGTGCCAGCAGCTTGTCCGAGAACTGCTATTCCTACAATGAGCAGTTCTTC.

This clone has ten or more counts. The CDR3 DNA sequence: TGTGCCAGCAGCGTCGACTCAACCTACGAGCAGTACTTC. It yields the protein CASSVDSTYEQYF. The chain employs TRBV9 and TRBJ2-7; D remains unclear. The germline V gene encodes CDR1 SGDLS and CDR2 YYNGEE. The V and J ends lost 2 bases and 2 bases respectively, with 8 bases between them. This CDR3 contains 13 residues.

In this sample, this clone turned up many times. The genes are TRBV5-6 and TRBJ1-1, with D unresolved. Germline V gene data show CDR1 as SGHDT and CDR2 as YYEEEE. The length of the CDR3 is 14 residues. With 3 bases removed from V and 0 bases from J, the gap between germline ends came to 9 bases. The CDR3, as DNA: TGTGCCAGCAGCTCAGACCCCTTGAACACTGAAGCTTTCTTT. Its protein is CASSSDPLNTEAFF.

This clone appeared many times. This sequence joins TRBV14 and TRBJ2-7; a possible D gene is TRBD2 (5 bases). V shed 1 base and J shed 7 bases, with 11 bases lying between them. The CDR3 spans 13 residues. The V gene's germline CDR1 is SGHDN and CDR2 FVKESK. CDR3 in amino acids: CASSQGNPGEQYF. CDR3 in DNA: TGTGCCAGCAGCCAAGGGAATCCGGGAGAGCAGTACTTC. Looking up the rest from reference TRBV14 and TRBJ2-7 gives the full variable domain: EAGVTQFPSHSVIEKGQTVTLRCDPISGHDNLYWYRRVMGKEIKFLLHFVKESKQDESGMPNNRFLAERTGGTYSTLKVQPAELEDSGVYFCASSQGNPGEQYFGPGTRLTVT.

For this clone: Sequence at one end of the junction differs from germline and may be a read error. This chain joins TRBV7-8 and TRBJ2-2, with D perhaps matching TRBD1 or TRBD2 (5 bases each). Germline CDR1 reads SGHVS; CDR2 reads FQNEAQ. The CDR3 contains 17 residues. The DNA for the CDR3 is TGTGCAAGCAGCCTAACACTGGGGGAATTTCACACCGGGGAGCTGTTTTTT. This translates into CASSLTLGEFHTGELFF.

This clone appeared many times. The chain joins TRBV20-1 to TRBJ1-1; TRBD1 matches 8 bases. With 6 bases clipped from V and 11 bases from J, the junction kept 17 bases outside the gene matches. Germline CDR1 reads DFQATT; CDR2 reads SNEGSKA (reference sequence). The CDR3 runs to 14 residues. CDR3 region: CSAIPPYRGEMAFF. The CDR3 region has the DNA TGCAGTGCCATCCCACCTTACAGGGGGGAGATGGCTTTCTTT.

This clone was observed many times. This chain links TRBV3-1 with TRBJ2-7, with D tentatively TRBD1 (5 bases). V lost 1 base and J 4 bases, leaving 17 bases between the germline ends. CDR1 LGHDT and CDR2 YNNKEL come from the germline V gene (reference sequence). The CDR3 covers 16 residues. This chain's CDR3 is CASSQGGRGRSYEQYF. The CDR3 nucleotides are TGTGCCAGCAGCCAAGGGGGTAGGGGCAGATCTTACGAGCAGTACTTC.

CDR3 sequence (DNA): TGTGCCAGCTCACCGGGACAGGGCCATCGCACAGATACGCAGTATTTT. It encodes CASSPGQGHRTDTQYF. The rearrangement joins TRBV18 to TRBJ2-3, with 9 bases fitting TRBD1. With 3 bases clipped from V and 1 base from J, the junction kept 5 bases outside the gene matches. This CDR3 region has 16 residues. CDR1 and CDR2 from the germline V gene are KGHSH and LQKENI.

This clone was picked up many times. A much more abundant neighbour one base away suggests this may be a read error. Other DNA sequences of this sample code for an identical CDR3. The J gene is TRBJ1-1, the V gene TRBV5-1; D may be TRBD1 (6 bases). The CDR3 covers 15 residues. Germline V gene sequence: CDR1 SGHRS, CDR2 YFSETQ. The CDR3, as DNA: TGCGCCAGCAACTCAAGGGGCGGGGGCGAGGCTGAAGCTTTCTTC. Residues: CASNSRGGGEAEAFF.

Ten or more counts support this clone. This sequence joins TRBV28 and TRBJ2-1, with unresolved D. Trimming pared 6 bases from V and 3 bases from J, leaving 21 bases between. CDR3 length: 17 amino acids. In germline, CDR1 is MDHEN, CDR2 SYDVKM. In DNA form, the CDR3 reads TGTGCCAGCAGCCCTGCCCCGGGCCCTAGGAGCTACAATGAGCAGTTCTTC. Protein product: CASSPAPGPRSYNEQFF. The complete variable domain, with remaining parts taken from reference TRBV28 and TRBJ2-1, reads DVKVTQSSRYLVKRTGEKVFLECVQDMDHENMFWYRQDPGLGLRLIYFSYDVKMKEKGDIPEGYSVSREKKERFSLILESASTNQTSMYLCASSPAPGPRSYNEQFFGPGTRLTVL.

Many counts were recorded for this clone. The genes are TRBV3-1 and TRBJ1-2; D may be TRBD1 (6 bases). The CDR3 length is 14 residues. Germline-derived CDR1 and CDR2 are LGHDT and YNNKEL (reference sequence). The V gene lost 4 bases and the J gene lost 6 bases, with 15 bases spanning the gap. This CDR3 reads CASSRHRVGDGYTF. CDR3 DNA sequence: TGTGCCAGCAGCCGTCACAGGGTTGGCGATGGCTACACCTTC.

This clone was recorded at least ten times. The chain couples TRBV28 to TRBJ2-2; possible D gene TRBD1, 5 bases. Germline CDR1 is MDHEN and CDR2 is SYDVKM. V was trimmed by 4 bases and J by 4 bases, leaving 10 bases between them. The CDR3 sequence is 14 residues long. The CDR3 DNA reads as TGTGCCAGCAGTTCGCGACAGATCACCGGGGAGCTGTTTTTT. Encoded protein: CASSSRQITGELFF.

Many counts were recorded for this clone. J is TRBJ1-1 and V is TRBV7-3; D unclear. CDR1 is SGHTA, CDR2 FQGTGA, per germline. V gave up 1 base and J gave up 4 bases, with 10 bases separating them. The CDR3 extends over 14 amino acids. CDR3 nucleotides: TGTGCCAGCAGCTTAAGTGGTCGGGGCACTGAAGCTTTCTTT. Its translation: CASSLSGRGTEAFF.